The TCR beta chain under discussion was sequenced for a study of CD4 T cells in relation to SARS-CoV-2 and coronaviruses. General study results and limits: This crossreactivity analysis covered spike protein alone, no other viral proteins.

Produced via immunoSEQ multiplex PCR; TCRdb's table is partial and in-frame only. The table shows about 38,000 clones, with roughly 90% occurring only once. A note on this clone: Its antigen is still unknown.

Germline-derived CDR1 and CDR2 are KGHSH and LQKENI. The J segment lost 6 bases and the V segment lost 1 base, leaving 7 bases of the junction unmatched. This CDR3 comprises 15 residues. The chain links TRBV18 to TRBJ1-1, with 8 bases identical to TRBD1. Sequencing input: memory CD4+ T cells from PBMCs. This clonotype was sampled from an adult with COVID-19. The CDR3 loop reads CASSPQVRGHSEAFF. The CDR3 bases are TGTGCCAGCTCACCACAAGTCAGGGGGCACTCTGAAGCTTTCTTT.